Listed below are T cell receptor beta chains from one sample, sequenced in a study of blood T cell repertoires in COVID-19. Clones were read by immunoSEQ multiplex PCR, and TCRdb kept only the in-frame ones, dropping some. Among under 130,000 clones, more than 80% were seen once, and the ten largest hold over 9%. Sequenced: peripheral blood. The receptors derive from a woman in her 70s with acute or convalescent COVID-19. The conserved cysteine and the conserved F or W are not part of the CDR3 here.

TRBJ2-2 | TRBV11-2 | ASSPSLGPGHPQAGELF
TRBJ2-3 | TRBV6-1 | ASSEARGRATDTQY
TRBJ1-5 | TRBV19 | ASSLTGLHQPQH
TRBJ2-1 | TRBV7-2 | ASSETGGVYNEQF
TRBJ2-2 | TRBV6-6 | ASSRQTSGSRAGELF
TRBJ2-7 | TRBV6-5 | ASSYGRTPPYEQY
TRBJ1-1 | TRBV3-1/TRBV3-2 | ASSQPGQRAF
TRBJ2-1 | TRBV7-3 | ASSLQAGQGRNEQF
TRBJ1-2 | TRBV7-2 | ASSKDRDYGYT
TRBJ2-3 | TRBV11-2 | ASSPMGTSGTDTQY
TRBJ2-1 | TRBV28 | ASSFNLAGAYNEQF
TRBJ2-3 | TRBV5-4 | ASSLVADNTDTQY
TRBJ2-2 | TRBV10-1 | ASSRNRRAGELF
TRBJ1-5 | TRBV19 | ASRSTGAVNQPQH
TRBJ2-3 | TRBV19 | ASSIRRADTQY
TRBJ2-5 | TRBV5-6 | ASSLAYHPVRETQY
TRBJ2-1 | TRBV4-2 | ASSARSSYNEQF
TRBJ1-2 | TRBV19 | ASRRQEIYGYT
TRBJ1-3 | TRBV5-5 | ASSGGRSGNTIY
TRBJ1-6 | TRBV28 | ASSLRGISPLH
TRBJ2-5 | TRBV4-1 | ASSPTSGAQETQY
TRBJ1-2 | TRBV6-5 | ASRTGGLSYGYT
TRBJ2-5 | TRBV20-1 | SGVRGETQY
TRBJ2-1 | TRBV5-1 | ASSLGPPGRNEQF
TRBJ2-1 | TRBV18 | ASSPPAGGTYNEQF
TRBJ2-2 | TRBV29-1 | SVLAGATNTGELF
TRBJ2-3 | TRBV5-1 | ASSASLAGTVGDTQY
TRBJ2-1 | TRBV7-9 | ASRPRDRDEQF
TRBJ1-5 | TRBV20-1 | SASSPSH
TRBJ1-4 | TRBV29-1 | SVLTGVGEKLF
TRBJ1-2 | TRBV3-1/TRBV3-2 | ASSQVGGRYT
TRBJ1-6 | TRBV6-1 | ASSEGGRGGNSPLH
TRBJ2-1 | TRBV29-1 | SARESSYNEQF
TRBJ2-1 | TRBV5-6 | ASRPYRGTEQF
TRBJ2-7 | TRBV3-1/TRBV3-2 | ASSQGFYPYEQY
TRBJ2-2 | TRBV6-5 | ASSYSQNTGELF
TRBJ2-2 | TRBV4-1 | ASSQDPRLAGDNTGELF
TRBJ1-4 | TRBV19 | ASSISSGNEKLF
TRBJ1-1 | TRBV9 | ASSVGQGEAF
TRBJ1-6 | TRBV6-5 | ASSYGRSSYNSPLH
TRBJ1-1 | TRBV4-3 | ASSGHRGTEAF
TRBJ2-5 | TRBV19 | ASSRPGQIQETQY
TRBJ1-1 | TRBV19 | ASSPLTGPNTEAF
TRBJ2-2 | TRBV9 | ASSVAVFGTSGSTGELF
TRBJ2-3 | TRBV29-1 | SGTRQGTNTDTQY
TRBJ1-5 | TRBV6-5 | ASRDREVWQPQH
TRBJ2-7 | TRBV7-2 | ASSLGGQTTYEQY
TRBJ2-7 | TRBV4-1 | ASSQGGQGIYEQY
TRBJ1-1 | TRBV12-3/TRBV12-4 | ASSGQRTPEAF
TRBJ2-7 | TRBV28 | ASRTQGSSYEQY
TRBJ2-7 | TRBV18 | ASSPLTSGSPYEQY
TRBJ1-3 | TRBV6-6 | ASSPNRGGGNTIY
TRBJ2-7 | TRBV12-3/TRBV12-4 | ASSFSGVDEQY
TRBJ1-3 | TRBV7-8 | ASSPRQGASGNTIY
TRBJ2-1 | TRBV11-2 | ASSYLDLSREQF